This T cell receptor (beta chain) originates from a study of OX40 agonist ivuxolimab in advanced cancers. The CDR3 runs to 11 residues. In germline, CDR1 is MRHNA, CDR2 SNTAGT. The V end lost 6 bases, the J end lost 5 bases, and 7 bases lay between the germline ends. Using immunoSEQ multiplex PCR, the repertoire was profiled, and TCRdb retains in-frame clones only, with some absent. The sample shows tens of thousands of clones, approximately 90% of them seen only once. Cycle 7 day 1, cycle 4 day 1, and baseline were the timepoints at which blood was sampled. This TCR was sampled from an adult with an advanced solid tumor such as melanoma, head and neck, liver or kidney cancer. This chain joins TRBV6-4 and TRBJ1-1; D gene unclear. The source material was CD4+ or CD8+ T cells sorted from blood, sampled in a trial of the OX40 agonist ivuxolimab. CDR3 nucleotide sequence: TGTGCCAGCAGCACTGGGACTGAAGCTTTCTTT. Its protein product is CASSTGTEAFF.